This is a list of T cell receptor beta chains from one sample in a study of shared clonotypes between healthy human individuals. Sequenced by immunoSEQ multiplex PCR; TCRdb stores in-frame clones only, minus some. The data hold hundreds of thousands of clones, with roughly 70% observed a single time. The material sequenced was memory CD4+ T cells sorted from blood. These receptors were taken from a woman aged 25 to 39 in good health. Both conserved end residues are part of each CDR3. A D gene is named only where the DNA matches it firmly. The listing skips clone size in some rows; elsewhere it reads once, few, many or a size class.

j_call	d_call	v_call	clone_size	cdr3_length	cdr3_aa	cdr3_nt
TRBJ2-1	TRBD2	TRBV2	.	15	CASSGTSGRYNEQFF	TGTGCCAGCAGTGGGACTAGCGGGCGTTACAATGAGCAGTTCTTC
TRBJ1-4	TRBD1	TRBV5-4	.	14	CASSLQGVGEKLFF	TGTGCCAGCAGCTTGCAGGGGGTGGGTGAAAAACTGTTTTTT
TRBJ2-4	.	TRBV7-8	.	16	CASSQKGGAAKNIQYF	TGTGCCAGCAGCCAAAAAGGGGGTGCGGCCAAAAACATTCAGTACTTC
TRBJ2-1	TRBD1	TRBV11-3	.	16	CASSLEGQGAYNEQFF	TGTGCCAGCAGCTTAGAGGGTCAGGGGGCCTACAATGAGCAGTTCTTC
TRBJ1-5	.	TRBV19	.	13	CASSRQVERPQHF	TGTGCCAGTAGCCGACAGGTAGAGAGACCCCAGCATTTT
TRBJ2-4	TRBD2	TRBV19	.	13	CASGGLAGEGQYF	TGTGCCAGTGGTGGACTAGCGGGAGAGGGTCAGTACTTC
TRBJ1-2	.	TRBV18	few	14	CASSNKQGNYGYTF	TGTGCCAGCTCAAATAAACAGGGAAACTATGGCTACACCTTC
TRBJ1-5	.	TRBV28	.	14	CASRGDYSNQPQHF	TGTGCCAGCAGGGGGGATTATAGCAATCAGCCCCAGCATTTT
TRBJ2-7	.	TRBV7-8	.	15	CASSLPVTVGYEQYF	TGTGCCAGCAGCTTACCTGTGACAGTGGGCTACGAGCAGTACTTC
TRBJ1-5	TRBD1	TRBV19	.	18	CASSSKVKTGIAVQPQHF	TGTGCCAGTAGCTCAAAAGTTAAGACAGGGATCGCGGTCCAGCCCCAGCATTTT
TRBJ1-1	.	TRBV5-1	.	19	CASSLVRIDGPRSNTEAFF	TGCGCCAGCAGCTTGGTTAGGATAGACGGCCCCAGGTCGAACACTGAAGCTTTCTTT
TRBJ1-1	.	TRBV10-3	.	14	CAISIGRGNTEAFF	TGTGCCATCAGTATAGGCAGGGGGAACACTGAAGCTTTCTTT
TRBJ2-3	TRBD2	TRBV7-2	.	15	CASSLAGLPTDTQYF	TGTGCCAGCAGCCTCGCGGGACTACCGACAGATACGCAGTATTTT
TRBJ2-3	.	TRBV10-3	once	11	CAISELDTQYF	TGTGCCATCAGTGAGTTAGATACGCAGTATTTT
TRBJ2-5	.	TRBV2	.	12	CASRRVLETQYF	TGTGCCAGCCGAAGAGTTCTGGAGACCCAGTACTTC
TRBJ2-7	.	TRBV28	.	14	CASSLHSNPYEQYF	TGTGCCAGCAGTTTACACTCGAACCCCTACGAGCAGTACTTC
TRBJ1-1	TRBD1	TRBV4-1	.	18	CASSQEGGTGDWDTEAFF	TGCGCCAGCAGCCAAGAGGGAGGGACAGGGGATTGGGACACTGAAGCTTTCTTT
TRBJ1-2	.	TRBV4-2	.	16	CASSQESQPKLYGYTF	TGTGCCAGCAGCCAAGAGAGTCAACCGAAGCTCTATGGCTACACCTTC
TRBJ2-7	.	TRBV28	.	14	CASSLSASTYEQYF	TGTGCCAGCAGTTTATCGGCCTCGACCTACGAGCAGTACTTC
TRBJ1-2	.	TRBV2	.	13	CASRQEQGFGYTF	TGTGCCAGCCGCCAGGAACAGGGATTTGGCTACACCTTC
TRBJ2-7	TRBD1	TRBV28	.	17	CASSLGSTGGAPYEQYF	TGTGCCAGCAGTTTAGGATCAACAGGGGGCGCTCCCTACGAGCAGTACTTC
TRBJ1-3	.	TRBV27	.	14	CASSFSSSGNTIYF	TGTGCCAGCAGTTTCAGCAGCTCTGGAAACACCATATATTTT
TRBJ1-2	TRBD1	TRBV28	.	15	CASSPARQGAPGASF	TGTGCCAGCAGTCCCGCGAGACAGGGGGCCCCGGGGGCCAGCTTC
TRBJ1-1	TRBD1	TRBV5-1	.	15	CASSRGGSGDTEAFF	TGCGCCAGCAGCCGAGGGGGCAGCGGGGACACTGAAGCTTTCTTT
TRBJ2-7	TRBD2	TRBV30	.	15	CAWAGGAESSYEQYF	TGTGCCTGGGCGGGGGGGGCGGAGAGCTCCTACGAGCAGTACTTC
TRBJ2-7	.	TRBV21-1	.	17	CASSNRVQARGSYEQYF	TGTGCCAGCAGCAACCGAGTCCAGGCGCGAGGCTCCTACGAGCAGTACTTC
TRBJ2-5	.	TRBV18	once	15	CASSPRRTDQETQYF	TGTGCCAGCTCACCACGTCGGACAGATCAAGAGACCCAGTACTTC
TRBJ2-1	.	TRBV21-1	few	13	CASSKLATHEQFF	TGTGCCAGCAGCAAACTAGCCACCCATGAGCAGTTCTTC
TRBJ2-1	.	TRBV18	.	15	CASSPTPPGNNEQFF	TGTGCCAGCTCACCAACTCCTCCCGGGAACAATGAGCAGTTCTTC
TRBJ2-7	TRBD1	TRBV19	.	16	CASSVLGQGARYEQYF	TGTGCCAGTAGTGTCCTGGGACAGGGGGCAAGGTACGAGCAGTACTTC
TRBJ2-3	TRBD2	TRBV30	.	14	CAWKSSGGDGTQYF	TGTGCCTGGAAGTCTAGCGGGGGGGATGGTACGCAGTATTTT
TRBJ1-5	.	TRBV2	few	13	CASSADSNQPQHF	TGTGCCAGCAGTGCTGACAGTAATCAGCCCCAGCATTTT
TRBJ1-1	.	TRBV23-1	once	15	CASSQGNRVGTEAFF	TGCGCCAGCAGTCAAGGTAACAGGGTCGGCACTGAAGCTTTCTTT